This T cell receptor beta chain was recorded in a study of cytomegalovirus exposure and HLA in healthy donors. Study information: Among the 300 to 500 genotyped donors, 81% were placed in the Caucasian-associated ancestry cluster.

Germline-derived CDR1 and CDR2 are SEHNR and FQNEAQ (reference sequence). The V and J ends lost 5 bases and 3 bases, in that order; junction bases with no gene match: 4. This CDR3 comprises 15 residues. PCR primers comprised 60 Vbeta and 13 Jbeta primers. Generated by immunoSEQ multiplex PCR, the TCRdb table keeps only in-frame clones and is missing some. The sample yields 150,000 to 200,000 clones, around 84% seen once. Study conclusions and caveats: The study listed under 200 cytomegalovirus-associated TCR beta chains.

Remarks on this clone: Its antigen is not known.

The gene calls are TRBV7-9 and TRBJ1-5; 10 bases match TRBD1. The sequenced sample consisted of PBMCs. This receptor was identified in a man aged 45-65 years in good health and CMV-seropositive. Here the CDR3 reads CASSLTGGYNQPQHF. CDR3 nucleotides: TGTGCCAGCAGCCTGACAGGGGGCTACAATCAGCCCCAGCATTTT.